This TCR beta chain is from a study of T-cell memory formation after mild COVID-19. Study summary: TCR clustering was largely donor specific. Study-wide results and caveats: Researchers could not confirm that second-wave clones peaking on day 37 targeted SARS-CoV-2.

With respect to this clonotype: The antigen remains unidentified.

Constant-segment primers served in 5'RACE that generated TCR alpha and TCR beta cDNA libraries bearing sample barcodes and UMIs. TCRdb fed the 5' RACE reads into MiXCR, producing one record per CDR3 protein. The repertoire includes 270,000 or so distinct CDR3 sequences, more than 15% of them detected once, and 20% to 25% sits in the top ten. The CDR3 sequence is 15 residues long. Germline CDR1 reads DFQATT; CDR2 reads SNEGSKA (reference sequence). The ends were cut back, 0 bases at V and 4 bases at J, with 13 bases in the middle. The TCR originated in a man between 18 and 29 years old who had mild COVID-19 (a few samples of this study predate the infection). Cell type and time point are not known. Sequences were obtained from PBMCs or a T cell subset sorted from them (not recorded which). This sequence joins TRBV20-1 and TRBJ2-1; D unclear. The CDR3 sequence: CSARDLADWYNEQFF. The CDR3 bases are TGCAGTGCTAGAGATCTTGCAGACTGGTACAATGAGCAGTTCTTC.